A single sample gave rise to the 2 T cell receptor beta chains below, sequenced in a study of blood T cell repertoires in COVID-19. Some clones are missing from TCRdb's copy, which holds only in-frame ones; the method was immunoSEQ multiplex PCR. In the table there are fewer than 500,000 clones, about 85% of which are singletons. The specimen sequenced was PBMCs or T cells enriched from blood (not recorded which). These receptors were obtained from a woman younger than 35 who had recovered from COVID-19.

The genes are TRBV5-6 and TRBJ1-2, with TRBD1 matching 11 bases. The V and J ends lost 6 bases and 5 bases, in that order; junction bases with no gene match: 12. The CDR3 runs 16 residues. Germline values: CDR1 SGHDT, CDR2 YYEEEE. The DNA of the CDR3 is TGTGCCAGCACCCTTACCGGGACAGGGGGTCGTTATGGCTACACCTTC. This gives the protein CASTLTGTGGRYGYTF.

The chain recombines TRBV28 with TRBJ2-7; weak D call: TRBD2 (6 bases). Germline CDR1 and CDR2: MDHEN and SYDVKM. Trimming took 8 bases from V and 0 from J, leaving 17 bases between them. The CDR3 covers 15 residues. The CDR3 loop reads CASGSGVTSSYEQYF. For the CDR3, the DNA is TGTGCCAGCGGGTCGGGGGTAACAAGCTCCTACGAGCAGTACTTC.